This T cell receptor (beta chain) was sequenced during a study of molecular identifiers for immune sequencing clone quantification. Overall study context: Split five ways in replicates, RNA from roughly 20,000 or 100,000 naive CD8 cells had four portions sequenced. Study-wide results and caveats: Detection of one spiked Jurkat cell's TCR RNA reportedly worked in 750,000 to 1,000,000 naive cells.

Naive CD8 libraries used about 17,000 to 1,000,000 sorted cells and 10%, 30% or 50% RNA. Germline assignment: CDR1 LGHNA and CDR2 YSLEER. CDR3 length: 16 amino acids. The ends were cut back, 4 bases at V and 0 bases at J, with 16 bases in the middle. It was with previously described methods and listed TCR primers that bulk TCR libraries were made. TCRdb recomputed calls from the PCR reads with MiXCR, one row per CDR3 protein. The table records around 460,000 distinct CDR3 sequences, 20% to 25% of them present only once. In this sample, this clonotype turned up many times. Antigen specificity is unknown.

V is TRBV4-3 and J is TRBJ2-7; perhaps TRBD2 as D (6 bases). Sequencing was done on a sample of naive CD8+ T cells from blood, with Jurkat cell RNA spiked in. Subset denoted: FACS-sorted CD8+CD4-CCR7+CD45RA+ naive T cells. The sequence derives from a human donor in good health. Some libraries in this study had Jurkat cell RNA spiked in. This chain's CDR3 is CASSPDRGGSSYEQYF. CDR3 in DNA: TGCGCCAGCAGCCCAGATCGCGGAGGGAGCTCCTACGAGCAGTACTTC.